The rows below give T cell receptor beta chains drawn from one sample of a study of molecular identifiers for immune sequencing clone quantification. From the PCR reads, TCRdb called clonotypes with MiXCR, one entry per CDR3 protein. Of more than 550,000 distinct CDR3 sequences listed, about 25% are singletons. The sample taken for sequencing was naive CD8+ T cells from blood, with Jurkat cell RNA spiked in. The receptors derive from a human donor in good health. Some libraries in this study had Jurkat cell RNA spiked in. Each CDR3 is given with its conserved first and last residue. D genes are given only for firm matches. Clone sizes are given selectively: once, few, many, or a class where the clone is expanded.

d_call,v_call,j_call,clone_size,cdr3_aa,cdr3_nt
NA,TRBV13,TRBJ1-1,NA,CASSSIGTKNTEAFF,TGTGCCAGCAGCTCCATCGGGACAAAGAACACTGAAGCTTTCTTT
NA,TRBV7-2,TRBJ2-7,NA,CASSPIPGTAYEQYF,TGTGCCAGCAGCCCGATACCGGGGACTGCCTACGAGCAGTACTTC
NA,TRBV15,TRBJ1-2,NA,CATSRDSGPGGYTF,TGTGCCACCAGCAGAGATTCCGGCCCAGGAGGCTACACCTTC
NA,TRBV11-2,TRBJ1-1,few,CASSLAYRLNTEAFF,TGTGCCAGCAGCTTAGCGTACCGCTTGAATACTGAAGCTTTCTTT
NA,TRBV7-9,TRBJ1-1,many,CASSLVGFAADPEAFF,TGTGCCAGCAGCTTAGTTGGTTTCGCGGCGGACCCTGAAGCTTTCTTT
TRBD1,TRBV7-2,TRBJ2-7,many,CASSLWTGLNYEQYF,TGTGCCAGCAGCTTATGGACAGGTCTGAACTACGAGCAGTACTTC
NA,TRBV4-1,TRBJ2-1,few,CASSQVGGLRKGQFF,TGCGCCAGCAGCCAAGTCGGGGGGCTTCGGAAGGGGCAGTTCTTC
TRBD1,TRBV7-6,TRBJ1-1,NA,CASSLSGQGRGGVTEAFF,TGTGCCAGCAGCCTAAGTGGACAGGGAAGAGGAGGTGTCACTGAAGCTTTCTTT
NA,TRBV6-1,TRBJ2-7,few,CASSARDKSYEQYF,TGTGCCAGCAGTGCCCGGGACAAGTCCTACGAGCAGTACTTC
NA,TRBV7-9,TRBJ2-7,few,CASSATEGYEQYF,TGTGCCAGCAGCGCGACGGAGGGGTACGAGCAGTACTTC
NA,TRBV5-6,TRBJ2-7,NA,CAGSTIGSEGSDYEQYF,TGTGCCGGCAGCACAATTGGGTCGGAGGGTTCCGACTACGAGCAGTACTTC
NA,TRBV2,TRBJ1-2,few,CATLVEGPFSGYTF,TGTGCCACCCTAGTCGAGGGGCCATTCTCTGGCTACACCTTC
TRBD2,TRBV29-1,TRBJ2-1,NA,CSVDSGSSYNEQFF,TGCAGCGTTGATAGCGGGAGCTCCTACAATGAGCAGTTCTTC
TRBD1,TRBV20-1,TRBJ2-5,NA,CSASGTATQATQYF,TGCAGTGCTTCCGGGACAGCCACCCAAGCGACCCAGTACTTC
NA,TRBV5-3,TRBJ2-2,once,CASSLGANTRELFF,TGTGCCAGCAGCTTGGGGGCGAACACCAGGGAGCTGTTTTTT
TRBD2,TRBV4-1,TRBJ2-7,many,CASSQAGGREQYF,TGCGCCAGCAGCCAAGCGGGGGGGCGCGAGCAGTACTTC
NA,TRBV21-1,TRBJ2-6,NA,CASSNDSWGPSGANVLTF,TGTGCCAGCAGCAACGACTCGTGGGGCCCCTCTGGGGCCAACGTCCTGACTTTC
NA,TRBV6-5,TRBJ2-7,NA,CASSYGRGGFYEQYF,TGTGCCAGCAGTTACGGCAGGGGCGGTTTCTACGAGCAGTACTTC
TRBD1,TRBV5-1,TRBJ1-3,few,CASSSGQGVDTIYF,TGCGCCAGCAGCTCAGGACAGGGGGTAGACACCATATATTTT
NA,TRBV7-8,TRBJ1-1,few,CASSPPPGVSTEAFF,TGTGCCAGCAGCCCCCCGCCAGGGGTGAGCACTGAAGCTTTCTTT
TRBD2,TRBV20-1,TRBJ2-1,NA,CSARDGLALWDEQFF,TGCAGTGCTAGAGATGGACTAGCCCTTTGGGATGAGCAGTTCTTC
NA,TRBV27,TRBJ1-2,few,CASSLVAESNYGYTF,TGTGCCAGCAGTTTAGTTGCAGAATCTAACTATGGCTACACCTTC
NA,TRBV4-3,TRBJ2-7,many,CASSQDFQGYYEQYF,TGCGCCAGCAGCCAAGATTTCCAGGGCTACTACGAGCAGTACTTC
NA,TRBV29-1,TRBJ1-2,few,CSVEDKVPPYGYTF,TGCAGCGTTGAAGATAAGGTCCCCCCGTATGGCTACACCTTC
NA,TRBV29-1,TRBJ1-2,many,CSASVAGAFGYTF,TGCAGCGCCTCCGTAGCAGGAGCCTTTGGCTACACCTTC
NA,TRBV20-1,TRBJ1-6,few,CSARTAVDPPLHF,TGCAGTGCTAGGACGGCCGTCGATCCACCCCTCCACTTT
TRBD1,TRBV19,TRBJ2-7,NA,CASQLMVGQGYEQYF,TGTGCCAGCCAACTCATGGTGGGACAGGGCTACGAGCAGTACTTC
NA,TRBV29-1,TRBJ1-1,NA,CSVESGMNTEALF,TGCAGCGTTGAAAGTGGAATGAACACTGAAGCTCTCTTT
NA,TRBV5-1,TRBJ2-5,NA,CASSLTVSQETQYF,TGCGCCAGCAGCTTGACAGTCTCCCAAGAGACCCAGTACTTC
NA,TRBV3-1,TRBJ1-5,NA,CASSQEQYSNQPQHF,TGTGCCAGCAGCCAAGAACAGTATAGCAATCAGCCCCAGCATTTT
NA,TRBV7-9,TRBJ1-1,NA,CASSLFWTDSLNTEAFF,TGTGCCAGCAGCTTATTCTGGACGGACTCCTTGAACACTGAAGCTTTCTTT
NA,TRBV6-5,TRBJ2-5,NA,CASRRGPTRETQYF,TGTGCCAGCAGGCGAGGACCCACCCGAGAGACCCAGTACTTC
NA,TRBV19,TRBJ1-5,many,CASSIGRQPQHF,TGTGCCAGTAGTATAGGGCGGCAGCCCCAGCATTTT
TRBD2,TRBV7-9,TRBJ2-7,many,CASSFPAGEAKEQYF,TGTGCCAGCAGCTTCCCAGCGGGAGAGGCGAAGGAGCAGTACTTC
NA,TRBV6-2/TRBV6-3,TRBJ1-2,many,CASSPTDYYGYTF,TGTGCCAGCAGCCCGACCGACTACTATGGCTACACCTTC
NA,TRBV6-5,TRBJ1-2,many,CASSSTGSLAYYGYTF,TGTGCCAGCAGTTCCACAGGGTCCCTGGCCTACTATGGCTACACCTTC
TRBD2,TRBV19,TRBJ2-1,NA,CASSMGTRGVDEQFF,TGTGCCAGTAGTATGGGGACTAGGGGGGTTGATGAGCAGTTCTTC
TRBD2,TRBV9,TRBJ2-5,few,CASSPGGMETQYF,TGTGCCAGCAGCCCGGGGGGTATGGAGACCCAGTACTTC
NA,TRBV24-1,TRBJ2-2,NA,CATSVGGPGELFF,TGTGCCACCAGTGTAGGGGGGCCCGGGGAGCTGTTTTTT
NA,TRBV12-3/TRBV12-4,TRBJ1-2,NA,CASSLNDVVLVGDYGYTF,TGTGCCAGCAGTTTAAATGATGTAGTGCTTGTCGGTGACTATGGCTACACCTTC
TRBD2,TRBV19,TRBJ2-7,NA,CASSSAGASSYEQHF,TGTGCCAGTAGTTCAGCGGGGGCTAGCTCCTACGAGCAGCACTTC
NA,TRBV2,TRBJ2-3,NA,CASNRQTSTDTQYF,TGTGCCAGCAACAGACAGACTAGCACAGATACGCAGTATTTT
NA,TRBV4-1,TRBJ2-5,many,CASSLSPQSPQETQYF,TGCGCCAGCAGCCTCTCACCGCAGAGCCCACAAGAGACCCAGTACTTC
TRBD2,TRBV7-9,TRBJ2-3,few,CASSSAGTSGRGTDTQYF,TGTGCCAGCAGCTCGGCCGGGACTAGCGGGAGGGGCACAGATACGCAGTATTTT
NA,TRBV7-6,TRBJ2-1,many,CASTLGGPYNEQFF,TGTGCCAGCACCCTAGGAGGTCCATACAATGAGCAGTTCTTC
NA,TRBV28,TRBJ1-5,many,CASSRTGQYGPQHF,TGTGCCAGCAGCCGGACCGGCCAATATGGGCCCCAGCATTTT
TRBD1,TRBV30,TRBJ1-2,NA,CAWSYTGPGGVDNYGYTF,TGTGCCTGGAGTTATACGGGGCCAGGGGGAGTAGATAACTATGGCTACACCTTC
TRBD2,TRBV12-3/TRBV12-4,TRBJ2-3,NA,CASSPPPKRGKDTQYF,TGTGCCAGCAGCCCCCCCCCGAAGCGGGGGAAAGATACGCAGTATTTT
NA,TRBV2,TRBJ2-5,many,CASNGQIGEETQYF,TGTGCCAGCAATGGACAGATCGGGGAAGAGACCCAGTACTTC
NA,TRBV29-1,TRBJ2-7,many,CSVDPTGLSYEQYF,TGCAGCGTTGACCCGACAGGCCTTTCCTACGAGCAGTACTTC
NA,TRBV4-3,TRBJ2-2,NA,CASSREGFTGELFF,TGCGCCAGCAGCCGAGAGGGATTCACCGGGGAGCTGTTTTTT